This T cell receptor beta chain was profiled in a study of T cell repertoires in cytomegalovirus infection. About the study: From public TCR beta signatures came an indication of both CMV infection and matching HLA type. The study's findings and limits: Carriers of CMV and the relevant HLA type were discriminated by public TCR beta frequency. The response measured ex vivo was dominated by TCR beta clonotypes (HLA-C-restricted and CMV-specific).

TCRdb itself ran the reads through MiXCR, one entry per CDR3 protein. The sample has about 890,000 distinct CDR3 sequences, approximately 31% seen once. The CDR3 has 16 amino acids. CDR1 is MNHEY, CDR2 SVGAGI, per germline. Trimming stripped 6 bases from V and 1 base from J, with 18 bases between. A few counts support this clonotype. What it binds is unknown. The receptor was isolated from a human donor in good health (CMV status not recorded). Some clones in this sample may be carry-over from other donors' samples. The V gene is TRBV6-5, the J gene TRBJ2-5; D ambiguous. The specimen was cultured CD8+ T cells from PBMCs, collected from culture after CMV antigen stimulation. The CDR3 nucleotides are TGTGCCAGCAGCCCCCTGCCTGTTGGCATCCAAGAGACCCAGTACTTC. This sequence encodes CASSPLPVGIQETQYF.